There are many counts of the clone carrying this T cell receptor beta chain. Antigen specificity is unknown. This entry comes from a study of regulatory T cells in long-lasting Graves disease. Time point denoted: persistent/refractory GD, antithyroid drugs over 5 years with positive TRAb. The TCR library was made from RNA extracted from PBMCs. Around 9 milliliters of peripheral blood went into EDTA tubes. In building TCR beta libraries, iRepertoire HTBI primers were used together with Arm-PCR of CDR3 regions. MiXCR, run by TCRdb on the multiplex PCR reads, gives a single entry per CDR3 protein. The table has some 470,000 distinct CDR3 sequences, 20% to 25% seen once. The germline V gene encodes CDR1 SNHLY and CDR2 FYNNEI. This CDR3 has 13 amino acids. The V end lost 6 bases, the J end lost 5 bases, and 13 bases lay between the germline ends. Overall study results and limits: Possibly, accuracy suffered from the small sample size. Favored gene segments in persistent disease were TRBV28, TRBJ1-2 and TRBJ2-5. In persistent patients, shared public clonotypes (2,741) outnumbered those in new patients (approximately 940).

Sample: peripheral blood mononuclear cells (PBMCs), taken when the disease was refractory, from a patient treated with antithyroid drugs. The chain has TRBV2 and TRBJ1-2; D gene uncertain. The receptor's source is a female donor with Graves disease. The CDR3 loop reads CASSVDRRYGYTF. CDR3 nucleotides: TGTGCCAGCAGCGTCGATAGGAGATATGGCTACACCTTC.